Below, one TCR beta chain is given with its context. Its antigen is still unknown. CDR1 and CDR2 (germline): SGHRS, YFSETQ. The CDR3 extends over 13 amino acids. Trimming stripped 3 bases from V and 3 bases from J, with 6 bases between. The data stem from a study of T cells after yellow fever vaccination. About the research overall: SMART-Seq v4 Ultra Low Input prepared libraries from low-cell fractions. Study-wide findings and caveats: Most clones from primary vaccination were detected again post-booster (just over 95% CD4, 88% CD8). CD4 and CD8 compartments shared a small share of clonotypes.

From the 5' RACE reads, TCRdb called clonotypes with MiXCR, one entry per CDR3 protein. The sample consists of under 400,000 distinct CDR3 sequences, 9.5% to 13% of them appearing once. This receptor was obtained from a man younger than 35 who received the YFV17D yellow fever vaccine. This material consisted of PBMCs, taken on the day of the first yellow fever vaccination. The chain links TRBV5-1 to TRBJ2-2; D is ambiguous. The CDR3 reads CASSSADTGELFF. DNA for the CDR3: TGCGCCAGCAGCTCCGCCGACACCGGGGAGCTGTTTTTT.